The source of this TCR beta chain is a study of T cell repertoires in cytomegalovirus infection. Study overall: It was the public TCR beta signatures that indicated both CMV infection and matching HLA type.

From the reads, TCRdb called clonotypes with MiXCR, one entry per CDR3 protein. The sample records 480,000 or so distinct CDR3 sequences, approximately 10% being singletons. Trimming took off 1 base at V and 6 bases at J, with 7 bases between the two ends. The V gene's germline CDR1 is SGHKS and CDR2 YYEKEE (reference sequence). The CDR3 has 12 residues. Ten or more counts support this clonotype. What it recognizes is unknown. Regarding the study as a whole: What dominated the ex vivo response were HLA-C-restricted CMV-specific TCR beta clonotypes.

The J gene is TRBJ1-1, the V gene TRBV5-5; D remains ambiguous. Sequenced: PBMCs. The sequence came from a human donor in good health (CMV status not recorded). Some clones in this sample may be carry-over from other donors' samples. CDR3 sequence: CASSLYGAEAFF. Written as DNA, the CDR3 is TGTGCCAGCAGCTTGTATGGGGCTGAAGCTTTCTTT.